These 32 T cell receptor beta chains came from one sample sequenced in a study of blood T cells in healthy people across ages. Primed by a sample-barcoded 5' primer and a J-beta primer mix, a second PCR proceeded for 7 to 11 cycles. One entry per CDR3 protein, called by TCRdb with MiXCR from the 5' RACE reads. The sample consists of more than 500,000 distinct CDR3 sequences, about a quarter of them appearing once. These records were also assigned to another study, of T cells of mothers and their children.

The sample taken for sequencing was blood. Receptor source: a boy aged 2 to 10 in good health.

The chain couples TRBV7-9 to TRBJ2-3, with TRBD2 matching over 7 bases. The CDR3 contains 20 residues. The germline gives CDR1 SEHNR, CDR2 FQNEAQ (reference sequence). With 1 base clipped from V and 0 bases from J, the junction kept 16 bases outside the gene matches. DNA for the CDR3: TGTGCCAGCAGCTTAGAAGCGGCGGGGGTCCTCCCTTATAGCACAGATACGCAGTATTTT. It translates to CASSLEAAGVLPYSTDTQYF.

This clonotype has more than one count but fewer than ten. The rearrangement links TRBV7-9 to TRBJ2-7; 10 bases match TRBD2. Germline CDR1 SEHNR, CDR2 FQNEAQ (reference sequence). V lost 1 base and J lost 6; bases outside the gene matches: 6. This CDR3 contains 15 residues. The CDR3 here is CASSLGSGRAFEQYF. The CDR3 DNA reads TGTGCCAGCAGCTTAGGGAGCGGGAGGGCCTTCGAGCAGTACTTC.

The chain recombines TRBV2 with TRBJ2-3, with 8 bases identical to TRBD1. V dropped 6 bases and J dropped 2; count of bases not matched to a gene: 7. The germline gives CDR1 SNHLY, CDR2 FYNNEI. The CDR3 consists of 15 residues. The chain's CDR3 is CASRQGQAYTDTQYF. The CDR3 nucleotides are TGTGCCAGCAGACAGGGACAGGCGTACACAGATACGCAGTATTTT.

V is TRBV14 and J is TRBJ1-2; D is uncertain. The CDR3 runs 13 residues. V dropped 1 base and J dropped 4 bases, with 7 bases sitting between them. The germline V gene has CDR1 SGHDN and CDR2 FVKESK. This CDR3 reads CASSQGLRYGYTF. In nucleotides, the CDR3 is TGTGCCAGCAGCCAAGGGCTTCGCTATGGCTACACCTTC.

The rearrangement uses TRBV7-6 and TRBJ2-5; 11 bases line up with TRBD2. The better agreement between TRBJ2-7 and the DNA end casts doubt on the J call. This CDR3 has 17 residues. Germline loops: CDR1 SGHVS, CDR2 FNYEAQ. In nucleotides, the CDR3 is TGTGCCAGCAGCTTAGCATTTGGTCTAGCGGGAGGATACGAGCAGTACTTC. Its protein is CASSLAFGLAGGYEQYF.

This sequence joins TRBV12-3 or TRBV12-4 and TRBJ2-1; TRBD2 matches at 14 bases. The CDR3 is made up of 14 amino acids. After removal of 7 bases from V and 8 bases from J, the junction contained 4 bases not matched to a gene. The CDR3 protein is CASTGLAGGHEQFF. CDR3 sequence (DNA): TGTGCCAGCACCGGACTAGCGGGGGGTCATGAGCAGTTCTTC.

A few counts support this clonotype. The gene calls are TRBV5-5 and TRBJ2-6, with D possibly being TRBD1 or TRBD2 (5 bases each). The CDR3 spans 19 residues. V lost 2 bases and J 0 bases, leaving 18 bases between the germline ends. Germline values: CDR1 SGHKS, CDR2 YYEKEE (reference sequence). CDR3 nucleotide sequence: TGTGCCAGCAGCTTCTATCTTCCGGGACGTAACTCTGGGGCCAACGTCCTGACTTTC. Amino acid sequence: CASSFYLPGRNSGANVLTF.

V gene TRBV15 combines with J gene TRBJ1-5; 11 nucleotides agree with TRBD1. This CDR3 has 14 residues. V lost 5 bases, J lost 6 bases, and 3 bases stayed unmatched. CDR1 LNHNV and CDR2 YYDKDF come from the germline V gene (reference sequence). CDR3: CATSRTGGGQPQHF. For the CDR3, the DNA is TGTGCCACCAGCCGGACAGGGGGCGGTCAGCCCCAGCATTTT.

The V and J genes are TRBV7-9 and TRBJ2-7; D may be TRBD1 (5 bases). The CDR3 consists of 12 residues. The V end lost 5 bases, the J end lost 6 bases, and 11 bases lay between the germline ends. Per germline, CDR1 SEHNR and CDR2 FQNEAQ (reference sequence). This CDR3 is CASSLGQTEQYF. CDR3 DNA: TGTGCCAGCAGCCTCGGACAAACCGAGCAGTACTTC.

This clonotype was counted between two and nine times. The chain joins TRBV12-3 or TRBV12-4 to TRBJ2-1, with TRBD2 identical over 7 bases. With 5 bases clipped from V and 0 bases from J, the junction kept 16 bases outside the gene matches. The CDR3 length is 19 residues. CDR3 DNA sequence: TGTGCCAGCAGTCCTCTTCCCCTGCTAGCGGTAAGCTCCTACAATGAGCAGTTCTTC. Translating it yields CASSPLPLLAVSSYNEQFF.

The chain combines TRBV3-1 with TRBJ2-2; D is possibly TRBD2 (7 bases). The ends were cut back, 6 bases at V and 0 bases at J, with 17 bases in the middle. The CDR3 spans 17 residues. Germline V gene lookup returns CDR1 LGHDT and CDR2 YNNKEL (reference sequence). DNA for the CDR3: TGTGCCAGCAGGCCCCATGAGGGGGGGGCGAACACCGGGGAGCTGTTTTTT. It encodes CASRPHEGGANTGELFF.

The table lists this clonotype with a few counts. The rearrangement joins TRBV29-1 to TRBJ2-7, with D unresolved. CDR3 length: 12 amino acids. V was cut by 5 bases and J by 3 bases, with 11 bases left in between. Germline V gene lookup returns CDR1 SQVTM and CDR2 ANQGSEA. In DNA, the CDR3 is TGCAGCGTTTTTCTGGCAGGCTACGAGCAGTACTTC. Protein product: CSVFLAGYEQYF.

In this sample, this clonotype turned up a few times. The V and J genes are TRBV9 and TRBJ2-7, with D maybe TRBD2 (6 bases). With 0 bases removed from V and 2 bases from J, the gap between germline ends came to 15 bases. Germline CDR1 SGDLS, CDR2 YYNGEE. The CDR3 extends over 16 amino acids. The CDR3 here is CASSVGSGGGTYEQYF. The DNA of the CDR3 is TGTGCCAGCAGCGTAGGATCCGGGGGTGGTACCTACGAGCAGTACTTC.

This clonotype was seen at least ten times. The CDR3 nucleotides are TGTGCCAGCAGGTCTTTACCGGGACAGGGAGACGAGCAGTACTTC. Its translation: CASRSLPGQGDEQYF. The rearrangement joins TRBV6-6 to TRBJ2-7, with 9 bases matching TRBD1. Per the germline V gene, CDR1 is MNHNY and CDR2 is SVGAGI (reference sequence). The CDR3 loop spans 15 amino acids. The V and J ends lost 6 bases and 5 bases, in that order; junction bases with no gene match: 11.

This chain links TRBV20-1 with TRBJ1-4; 9 nucleotides match TRBD1. This CDR3 comprises 14 residues. Germline loops: CDR1 DFQATT, CDR2 SNEGSKA (reference sequence). The CDR3 reads CSAGLDRGGEKLFF. The CDR3 nucleotides are TGCAGCGCGGGCCTCGACAGGGGGGGAGAAAAACTGTTTTTT.

The table lists this clonotype with a few counts. The V and J genes are TRBV5-1 and TRBJ2-7, with no clear D. Germline assignment: CDR1 SGHRS and CDR2 YFSETQ. There are 14 residues in the CDR3. With 1 base removed from V and 3 bases from J, the gap between germline ends came to 11 bases. This CDR3 reads CASSLTPQLYEQYF. CDR3 DNA sequence: TGCGCCAGCAGCTTGACTCCCCAACTCTACGAGCAGTACTTC.

The chain joins TRBV7-6 to TRBJ1-1, with TRBD1 matching over 8 bases. J gave up 0 bases and V 5 bases, and 11 bases lay outside the gene matches. CDR3 size: 17 residues. The germline CDR1 and CDR2 sequences are SGHVS and FNYEAQ. The CDR3 sequence is CASSLWTGQTLNTEAFF. The CDR3 region has the DNA TGTGCCAGCAGCCTGTGGACAGGGCAGACTTTGAACACTGAAGCTTTCTTT.

The V call is TRBV6-5, the J call TRBJ1-2; unclear D gene. This CDR3 is built from 11 residues. Germline loops: CDR1 MNHEY, CDR2 SVGAGI. The V end was cut by 6 bases, the J end by 8 bases, with 10 bases between. CDR3 amino acids: CASRGDRGYTF. The CDR3 coding sequence is TGTGCCAGCAGGGGCGACCGGGGCTACACCTTC.

The table lists this clonotype with a few counts. The V call is TRBV5-1, the J call TRBJ1-1; possible D gene TRBD1, 6 bases. Germline assignment: CDR1 SGHRS and CDR2 YFSETQ. CDR3 size: 14 residues. Trimming pared 0 bases from V and 7 bases from J, leaving 13 bases between. In DNA form, the CDR3 reads TGCGCCAGCAGCTTGGACAGGGAGGACGTTGAAGCTTTCTTT. Translating gives CASSLDREDVEAFF.

V usage is TRBV20-1 and J usage is TRBJ1-2; the D is unclear. The germline gives CDR1 DFQATT, CDR2 SNEGSKA (reference sequence). The CDR3 is 12 amino acids. V was pared by 1 base and J by 8 bases, with 11 bases between. The CDR3, as DNA: TGCAGTGCTAGAGGCGGGTCGGTAGGCTACACCTTC. It yields the protein CSARGGSVGYTF.

In this sample, this clonotype turned up a few times. One end of the junction fails to match germline, which may point to a read error. The genes are TRBV12-3 or TRBV12-4 and TRBJ2-1; the match to TRBD2 covers 13 bases. This CDR3 spans 13 amino acids. The CDR3: CASSEGLAGVGFF. The CDR3 coding sequence is TGCGCCAGCAGTGAAGGACTAGCGGGAGTGGGGTTCTTC.

This clonotype was picked up many times. This chain uses TRBV5-1 with TRBJ2-3; the match to TRBD2 covers 7 bases. CDR1 and CDR2 from the germline V gene are SGHRS and YFSETQ. The CDR3 sequence is 14 residues long. J gave up 3 bases and V 6 bases, and 7 bases lay outside the gene matches. The DNA for the CDR3 is TGCGCCAGCACCCCTGGCGGGAGAACAGATACGCAGTATTTT. Residues: CASTPGGRTDTQYF.

The chain links TRBV4-2 to TRBJ1-1, with a possible D match to TRBD1 (5 bases). V was cut by 5 bases and J by 1 base, with 14 bases left in between. The germline CDR1 and CDR2 sequences are LGHNA and YNFKEQ. The CDR3 runs to 15 residues. The CDR3 sequence: CASSSREGTNTEAFF. DNA of the CDR3: TGTGCCAGCAGCTCCCGGGAGGGGACGAACACTGAAGCTTTCTTT.

A few counts support this clonotype. V usage is TRBV14 and J usage is TRBJ2-1; tentatively, D is TRBD1 or TRBD2 (6 bases each). Between the trimmed V and J ends, which lost 4 bases and 14 bases, there was a span of 21 bases. The CDR3 spans 14 residues. Germline V gene sequence: CDR1 SGHDN, CDR2 FVKESK. The CDR3 loop is CASSLSGTLRGKFF. The CDR3 DNA is TGTGCCAGCAGCCTATCCGGGACTTTGAGGGGGAAGTTCTTC.

The gene calls are TRBV27 and TRBJ2-5, with 11 bases matching TRBD2. TRBJ2-1 matches the DNA end more closely, so the J call is doubtful. The CDR3 spans 15 residues. Germline V CDR1 and CDR2: MNHEY, SMNVEV (reference sequence). CDR3 region: CASSMGLAATNEQFF. In nucleotides, the CDR3 is TGTGCCAGCAGTATGGGACTAGCGGCCACAAATGAGCAGTTCTTC.

V and J are TRBV30 and TRBJ2-3; 7 nucleotides agree with TRBD1. Germline CDR1 GTSNPN, CDR2 SVGIG (reference sequence). V lost 3 bases, J lost 5 bases, and 8 bases stayed unmatched. The CDR3 length is 14 residues. The CDR3, as DNA: TGTGCCTGGAGAATCAGGGGGTTAGAAGATACGCAGTATTTT. This sequence encodes CAWRIRGLEDTQYF.

This clonotype was observed a few times. The genes are TRBV27 and TRBJ1-2, with 7 bases identical to TRBD1. The CDR3 runs to 13 residues. Germline V CDR1 and CDR2: MNHEY, SMNVEV (reference sequence). The ends lost 6 bases at V and 7 bases at J; junction bases unmatched: 8. The CDR3 sequence: CASSTTGLAGYTF. DNA of the CDR3: TGTGCCAGCAGCACGACAGGGTTGGCTGGCTACACCTTC.

This clonotype showed up many times. This chain uses TRBV12-3 or TRBV12-4 with TRBJ1-2, with D perhaps TRBD1 (6 bases). This CDR3 is built from 13 residues. V was cut by 4 bases and J by 1 base, with 7 bases left in between. CDR3 nucleotide sequence: TGTGCCAGCAGTTCGGACAGTAACTATGGCTACACCTTC. It yields the protein CASSSDSNYGYTF.

In this sample, this clonotype turned up a few times. The CDR3 DNA reads as TGTGCCAGCAGCCCCTCCACGCGCTACGAGCAGTACTTC. This encodes CASSPSTRYEQYF. The chain recombines TRBV9 with TRBJ2-5, with D unclear. The end of the DNA is better explained by TRBJ2-7, so the J call may be wrong. CDR3 length: 13 residues. From germline, CDR1 is SGDLS and CDR2 YYNGEE.

This chain uses TRBV15 with TRBJ1-4; D unclear. Germline V lookup: CDR1 LNHNV, CDR2 YYDKDF (reference sequence). The CDR3 consists of 12 residues. The V gene lost 1 base and the J gene lost 8 bases, with 5 bases spanning the gap. The CDR3 loop reads CATSRAAEKLFF. CDR3 DNA: TGTGCCACCAGCAGAGCGGCAGAAAAACTGTTTTTT.

This clonotype turned up a few times. The chain carries TRBV20-1 and TRBJ2-7; TRBD1 agrees at 8 bases. The J call may not be correct, given that the DNA end is closer to TRBJ2-1. The germline V gene encodes CDR1 DFQATT and CDR2 SNEGSKA (reference sequence). The CDR3 runs 15 residues. The CDR3 nucleotides are TGCAGTGCTAGAGCGACGACAGGGGACGCCAATGAGCAGTTCTTC. This gives the protein CSARATTGDANEQFF.

In DNA form, the CDR3 reads TGTGCCAGCAGCGTAGAAGTGGGCGCAGATACGCAGTATTTT. It is translated as CASSVEVGADTQYF. The chain is built from TRBV9 and TRBJ2-3; the D is unclear. CDR1 and CDR2 (germline): SGDLS, YYNGEE. The V and J ends lost 0 bases and 4 bases respectively, with 9 bases between them. The CDR3 loop spans 14 amino acids.